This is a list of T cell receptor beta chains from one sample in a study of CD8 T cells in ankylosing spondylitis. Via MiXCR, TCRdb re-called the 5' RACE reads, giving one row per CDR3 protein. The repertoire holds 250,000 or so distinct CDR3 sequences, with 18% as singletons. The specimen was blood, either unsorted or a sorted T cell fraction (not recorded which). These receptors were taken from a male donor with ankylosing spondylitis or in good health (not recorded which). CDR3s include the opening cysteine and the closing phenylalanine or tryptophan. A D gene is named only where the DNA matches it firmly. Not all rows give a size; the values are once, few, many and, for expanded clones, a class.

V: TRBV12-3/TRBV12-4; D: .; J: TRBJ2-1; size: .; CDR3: CASSVDSYNEQFF; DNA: TGTGCCAGCAGTGTGGATAGCTACAATGAGCAGTTCTTC
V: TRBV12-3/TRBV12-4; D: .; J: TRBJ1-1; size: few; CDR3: CAAGGTVNTEAFF; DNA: TGTGCCGCCGGGGGAACGGTGAACACTGAAGCTTTCTTT
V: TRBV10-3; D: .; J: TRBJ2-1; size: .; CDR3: CAIEPGDSYNEQFF; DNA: TGTGCCATAGAGCCGGGAGATTCATACAATGAGCAGTTCTTC
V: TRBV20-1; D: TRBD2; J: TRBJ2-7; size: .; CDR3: CSASGSGRFDEQYF; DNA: TGCAGTGCTAGTGGGAGCGGGAGGTTCGACGAGCAGTACTTC
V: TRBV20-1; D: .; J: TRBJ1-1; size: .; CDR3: CSELSLPPEAFF; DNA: TGCAGTGAACTCTCGCTTCCACCTGAAGCTTTCTTT
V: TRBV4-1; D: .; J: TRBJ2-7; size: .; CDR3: CASSQVSQPYEQYF; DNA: TGCGCCAGCAGCCAAGTTTCACAGCCTTACGAGCAGTACTTC
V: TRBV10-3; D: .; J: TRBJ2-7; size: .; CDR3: CAISSPGTDYEQYF; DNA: TGTGCCATCAGTTCCCCCGGGACGGACTACGAGCAGTACTTC
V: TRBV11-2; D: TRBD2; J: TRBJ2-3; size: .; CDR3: CASSLGASSGRLGTDTQYF; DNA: TGTGCCAGCAGCTTAGGAGCCTCTAGCGGGAGATTGGGAACAGATACGCAGTATTTT
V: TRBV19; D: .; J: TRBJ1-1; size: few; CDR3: CASKDQNTEAFF; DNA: TGTGCCAGTAAAGACCAGAACACTGAAGCTTTCTTT
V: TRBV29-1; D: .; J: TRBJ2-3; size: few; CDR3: CSALGTQLSTDTQYF; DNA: TGCAGCGCTCTTGGGACACAACTTAGCACAGATACGCAGTATTTT
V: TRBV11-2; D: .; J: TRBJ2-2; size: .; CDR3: CASSWVSGELFF; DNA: TGTGCCAGCAGCTGGGTTTCCGGGGAGCTGTTTTTT
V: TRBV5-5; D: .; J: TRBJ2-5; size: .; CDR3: CASSTGWARETQYF; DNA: TGTGCCAGCAGCACCGGCTGGGCTAGGGAGACCCAGTACTTC
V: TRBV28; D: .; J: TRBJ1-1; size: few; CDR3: CASSRVPGAADTEAFF; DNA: TGTGCCAGCAGTAGGGTGCCGGGGGCGGCGGACACTGAAGCTTTCTTT
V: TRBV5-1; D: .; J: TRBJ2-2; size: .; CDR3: CASSFDREEPSDTGELFF; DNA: TGCGCCAGCAGCTTCGACAGAGAAGAACCCTCCGACACCGGGGAGCTGTTTTTT
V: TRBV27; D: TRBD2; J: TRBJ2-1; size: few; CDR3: CATTAGGEQFF; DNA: TGTGCCACCACGGCGGGGGGAGAGCAGTTCTTC
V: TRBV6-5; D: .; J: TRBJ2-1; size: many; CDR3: CASRYDSSSYNEQFF; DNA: TGTGCCAGCAGGTACGACTCGAGCTCCTACAATGAGCAGTTCTTC
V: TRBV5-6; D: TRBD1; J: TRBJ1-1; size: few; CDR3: CASSLAWTGLNTEAFF; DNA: TGTGCCAGCAGCTTGGCCTGGACAGGGTTGAACACTGAAGCTTTCTTT
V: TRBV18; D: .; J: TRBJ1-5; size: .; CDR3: CASSPEQGRLQPQHF; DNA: TGTGCCAGCTCACCAGAGCAGGGAAGACTTCAGCCCCAGCATTTT
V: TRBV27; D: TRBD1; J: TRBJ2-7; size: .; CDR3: CASRLQGSRYEQYF; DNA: TGTGCCAGCAGACTACAGGGGTCTCGCTACGAGCAGTACTTC
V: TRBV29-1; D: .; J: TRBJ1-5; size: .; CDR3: CSVGKDSNQPQHF; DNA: TGCAGCGTTGGAAAGGACAGCAATCAGCCCCAGCATTTT
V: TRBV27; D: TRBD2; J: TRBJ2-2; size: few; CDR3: CASSQAGGGNTGELFF; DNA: TGTGCCAGCAGCCAAGCGGGAGGGGGGAACACCGGGGAGCTGTTTTTT
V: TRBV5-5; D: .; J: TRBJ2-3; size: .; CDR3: CASSLSQTSTDTQYF; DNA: TGTGCCAGCAGCTTGTCGCAGACCTCCACAGATACGCAGTATTTT
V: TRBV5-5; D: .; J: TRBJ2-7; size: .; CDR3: CASSRRLDYEQYF; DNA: TGTGCCAGCAGCCGAAGACTGGACTACGAGCAGTACTTC
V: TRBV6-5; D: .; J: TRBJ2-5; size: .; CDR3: CASSYGGTAETQYF; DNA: TGTGCCAGCAGTTACGGGGGGACAGCGGAGACCCAGTACTTC
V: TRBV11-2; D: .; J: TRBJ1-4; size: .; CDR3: CASSLDRGAPSEKLFF; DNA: TGTGCCAGCAGCTTAGATCGGGGCGCCCCTAGTGAAAAACTGTTTTTT
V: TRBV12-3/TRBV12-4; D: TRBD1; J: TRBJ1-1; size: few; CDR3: CASSLEATGGAEAFF; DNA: TGTGCCAGCAGTTTGGAAGCGACAGGGGGCGCGGAAGCTTTCTTT
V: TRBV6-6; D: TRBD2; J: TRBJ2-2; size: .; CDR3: CASQAGAGELFF; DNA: TGTGCCAGCCAGGCGGGAGCCGGGGAGCTGTTTTTT
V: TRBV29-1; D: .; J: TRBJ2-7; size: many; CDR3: CSVEGSGSYEQYF; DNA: TGCAGCGTTGAAGGATCGGGCTCCTACGAGCAGTACTTC
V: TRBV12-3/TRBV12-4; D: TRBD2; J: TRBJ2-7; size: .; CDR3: CASSWGLAGAYEQYF; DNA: TGTGCCAGCAGTTGGGGGTTAGCGGGAGCCTACGAGCAGTACTTC
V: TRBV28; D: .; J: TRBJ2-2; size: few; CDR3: CASRKGLGNTGELFF; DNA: TGTGCCAGCAGGAAGGGACTCGGAAACACCGGGGAGCTGTTTTTT
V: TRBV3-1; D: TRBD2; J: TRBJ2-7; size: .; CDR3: CASSQDRRLAEFSYEQYF; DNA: TGTGCCAGCAGCCAAGATAGACGGCTAGCGGAGTTTTCCTACGAGCAGTACTTC
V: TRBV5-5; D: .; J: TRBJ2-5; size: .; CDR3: CASSFRDPQETQYF; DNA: TGTGCCAGCAGCTTTAGGGACCCCCAAGAGACCCAGTACTTC
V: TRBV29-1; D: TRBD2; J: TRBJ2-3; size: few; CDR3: CSVEDPSRLAGPGDTQYF; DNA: TGCAGCGTTGAAGACCCATCCCGACTAGCGGGACCCGGAGATACGCAGTATTTT
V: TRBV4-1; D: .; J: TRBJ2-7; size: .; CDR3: CASSREGVGAYEQYF; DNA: TGCGCCAGCAGCCGGGAGGGGGTCGGCGCCTACGAGCAGTACTTC
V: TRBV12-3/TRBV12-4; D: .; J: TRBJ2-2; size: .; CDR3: CASSSWNTGELFF; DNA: TGTGCCAGCAGCAGCTGGAACACCGGGGAGCTGTTTTTT